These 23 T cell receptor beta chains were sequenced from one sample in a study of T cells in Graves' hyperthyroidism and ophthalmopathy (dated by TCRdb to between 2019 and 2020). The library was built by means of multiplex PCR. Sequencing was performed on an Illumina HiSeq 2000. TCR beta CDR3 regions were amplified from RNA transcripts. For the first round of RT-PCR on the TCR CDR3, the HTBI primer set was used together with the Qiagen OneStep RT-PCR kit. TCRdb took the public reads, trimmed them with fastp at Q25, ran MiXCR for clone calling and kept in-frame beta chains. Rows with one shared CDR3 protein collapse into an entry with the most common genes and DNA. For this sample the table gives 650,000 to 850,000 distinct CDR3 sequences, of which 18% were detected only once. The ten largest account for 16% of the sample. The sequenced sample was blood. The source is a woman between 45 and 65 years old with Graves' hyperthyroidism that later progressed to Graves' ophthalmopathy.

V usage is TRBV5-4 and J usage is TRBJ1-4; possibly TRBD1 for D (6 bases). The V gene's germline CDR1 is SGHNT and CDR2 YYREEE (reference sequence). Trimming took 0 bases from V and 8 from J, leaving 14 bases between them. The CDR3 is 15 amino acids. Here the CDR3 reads CASSLGDTGSEKLFF. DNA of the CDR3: TGTGCCAGCAGCTTGGGGGACACGGGGAGCGAAAAACTGTTTTTT.

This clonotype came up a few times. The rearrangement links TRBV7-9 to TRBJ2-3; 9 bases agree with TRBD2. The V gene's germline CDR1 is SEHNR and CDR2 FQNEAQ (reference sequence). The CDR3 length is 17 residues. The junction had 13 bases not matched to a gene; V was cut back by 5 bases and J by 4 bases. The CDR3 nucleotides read TGTGCCAGCAGCCCCCGCCTCGGAGCGGGGGGACCAGATACGCAGTATTTT. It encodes CASSPRLGAGGPDTQYF. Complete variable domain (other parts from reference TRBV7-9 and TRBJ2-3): DTGVSQNPRHKITKRGQNVTFRCDPISEHNRLYWYRQTLGQGPEFLTYFQNEAQLEKSRLLSDRFSAERPKGSFSTLEIQRTEQGDSAMYLCASSPRLGAGGPDTQYFGPGTRLTVL.

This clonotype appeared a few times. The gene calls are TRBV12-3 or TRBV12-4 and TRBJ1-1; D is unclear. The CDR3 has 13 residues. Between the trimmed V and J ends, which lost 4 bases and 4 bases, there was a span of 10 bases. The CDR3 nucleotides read TGTGCCAGCAGTTCCAGAGGGCCCACTGAAGCTTTCTTT. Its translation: CASSSRGPTEAFF.

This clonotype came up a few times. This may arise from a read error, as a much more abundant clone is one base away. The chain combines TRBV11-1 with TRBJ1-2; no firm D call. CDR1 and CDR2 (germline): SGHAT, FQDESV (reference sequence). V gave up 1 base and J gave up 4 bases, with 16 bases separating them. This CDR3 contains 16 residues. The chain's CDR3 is CASSLGIGSTLYGYTF. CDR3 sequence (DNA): TGTGCCAGCAGCTTAGGGATAGGATCCACTCTCTATGGCTACACCTTC.

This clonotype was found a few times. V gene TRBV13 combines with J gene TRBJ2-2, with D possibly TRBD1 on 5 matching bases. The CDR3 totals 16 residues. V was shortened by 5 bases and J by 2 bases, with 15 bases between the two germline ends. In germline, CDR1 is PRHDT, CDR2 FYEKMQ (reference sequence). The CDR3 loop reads CASSPRVGANTGELFF. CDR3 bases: TGTGCCAGCAGCCCCCGGGTAGGGGCTAACACCGGGGAGCTGTTTTTT.

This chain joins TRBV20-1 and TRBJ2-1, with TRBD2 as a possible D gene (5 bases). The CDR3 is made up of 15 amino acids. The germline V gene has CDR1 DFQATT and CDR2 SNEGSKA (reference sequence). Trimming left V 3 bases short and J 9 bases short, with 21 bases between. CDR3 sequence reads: CSASLEIGVRGEQFF. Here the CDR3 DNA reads TGCAGTGCTAGCCTGGAGATCGGGGTTCGGGGTGAGCAGTTCTTC.

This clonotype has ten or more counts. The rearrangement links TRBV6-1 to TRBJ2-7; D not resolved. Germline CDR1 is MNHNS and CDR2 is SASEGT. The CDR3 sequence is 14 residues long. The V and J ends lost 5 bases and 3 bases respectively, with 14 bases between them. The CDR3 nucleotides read TGTGCCAGCAGTTCTCCTAGGACCCTCTACGAGCAGTACTTC. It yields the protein CASSSPRTLYEQYF.

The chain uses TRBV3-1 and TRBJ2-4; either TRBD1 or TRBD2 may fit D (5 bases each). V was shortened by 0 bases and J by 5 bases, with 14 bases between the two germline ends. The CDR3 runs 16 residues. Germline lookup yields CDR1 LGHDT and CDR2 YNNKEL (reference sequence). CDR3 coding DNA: TGTGCCAGCAGCCAAGATTGGTCAGGGACCCAAAACATTCAGTACTTC. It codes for CASSQDWSGTQNIQYF.

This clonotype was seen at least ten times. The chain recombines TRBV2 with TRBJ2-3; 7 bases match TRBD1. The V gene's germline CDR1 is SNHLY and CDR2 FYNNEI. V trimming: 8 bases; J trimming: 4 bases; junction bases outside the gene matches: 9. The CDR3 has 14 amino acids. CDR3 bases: TGTGCCAGCGGGATACAGGGGATCGCAGATACGCAGTATTTT. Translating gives CASGIQGIADTQYF.

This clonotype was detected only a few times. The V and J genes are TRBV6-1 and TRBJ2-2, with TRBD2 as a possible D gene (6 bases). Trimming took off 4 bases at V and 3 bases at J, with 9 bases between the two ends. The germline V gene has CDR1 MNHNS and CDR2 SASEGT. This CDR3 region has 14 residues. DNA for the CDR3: TGTGCCAGCAGTGCCCGGGGGTACACCGGGGAGCTGTTTTTT. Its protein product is CASSARGYTGELFF.

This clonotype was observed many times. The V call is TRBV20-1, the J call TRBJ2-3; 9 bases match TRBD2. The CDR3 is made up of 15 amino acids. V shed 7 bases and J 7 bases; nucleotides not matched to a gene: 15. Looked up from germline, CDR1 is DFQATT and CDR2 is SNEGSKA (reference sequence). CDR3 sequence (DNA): TGCAGTGAAGTGGCCGGCGGGGGGGCGTTAAATACGCAGTATTTT. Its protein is CSEVAGGGALNTQYF.

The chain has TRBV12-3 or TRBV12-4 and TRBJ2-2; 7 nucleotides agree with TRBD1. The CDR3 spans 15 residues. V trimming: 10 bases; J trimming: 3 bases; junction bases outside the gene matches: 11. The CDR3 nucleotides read TGTGCCACCCTCATAAGACAGGGTGACACCGGGGAGCTGTTTTTT. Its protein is CATLIRQGDTGELFF.

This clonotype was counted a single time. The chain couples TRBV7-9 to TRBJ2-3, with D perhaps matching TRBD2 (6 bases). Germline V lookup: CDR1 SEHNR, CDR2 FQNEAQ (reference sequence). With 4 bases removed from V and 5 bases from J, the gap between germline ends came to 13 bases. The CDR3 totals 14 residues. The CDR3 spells CASSSGLCKDTQYF. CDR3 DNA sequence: TGTGCCAGCAGCTCTGGACTATGCAAAGATACGCAGTATTTT.

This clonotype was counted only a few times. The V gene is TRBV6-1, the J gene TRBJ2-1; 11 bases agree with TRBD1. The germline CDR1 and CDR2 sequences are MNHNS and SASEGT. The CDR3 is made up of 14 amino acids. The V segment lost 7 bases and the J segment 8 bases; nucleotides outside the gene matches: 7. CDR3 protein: CASNRDRGSDEQFF. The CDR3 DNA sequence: TGTGCCAGCAACCGGGACAGGGGGTCGGATGAGCAGTTCTTC.

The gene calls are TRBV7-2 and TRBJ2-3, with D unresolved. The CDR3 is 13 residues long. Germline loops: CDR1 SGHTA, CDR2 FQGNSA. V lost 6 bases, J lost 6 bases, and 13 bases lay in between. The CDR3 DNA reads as TGTGCCAGCAGTCTCACACTCCGGGATACGCAGTATTTT. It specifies CASSLTLRDTQYF.

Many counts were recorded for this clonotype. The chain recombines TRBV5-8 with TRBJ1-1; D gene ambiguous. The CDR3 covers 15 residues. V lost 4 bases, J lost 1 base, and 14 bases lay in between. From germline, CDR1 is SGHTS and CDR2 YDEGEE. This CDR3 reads CASSPVRPRNTEAFF. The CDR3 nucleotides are TGTGCCAGCAGCCCCGTCCGCCCCCGGAACACTGAAGCTTTCTTT.

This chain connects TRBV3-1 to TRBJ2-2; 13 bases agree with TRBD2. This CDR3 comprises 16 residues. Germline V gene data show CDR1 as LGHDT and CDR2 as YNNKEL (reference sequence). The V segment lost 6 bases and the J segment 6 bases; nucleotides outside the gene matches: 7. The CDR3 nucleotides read TGTGCCAGCAGACTAGCGGGGGGGCTGCCCCCCGGGGAGCTGTTTTTT. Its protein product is CASRLAGGLPPGELFF.

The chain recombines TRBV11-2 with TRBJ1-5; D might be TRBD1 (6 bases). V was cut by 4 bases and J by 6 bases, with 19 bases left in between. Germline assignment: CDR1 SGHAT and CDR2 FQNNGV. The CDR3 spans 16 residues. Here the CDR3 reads CASSSNQGPRGQPQHF. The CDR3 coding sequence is TGTGCCAGCAGCTCTAACCAGGGGCCCCGCGGTCAGCCCCAGCATTTT.

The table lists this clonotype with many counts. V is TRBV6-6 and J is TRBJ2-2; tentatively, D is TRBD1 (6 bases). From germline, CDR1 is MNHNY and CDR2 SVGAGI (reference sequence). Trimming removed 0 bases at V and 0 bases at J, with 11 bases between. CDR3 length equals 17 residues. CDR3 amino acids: CASSYSIGQPNTGELFF. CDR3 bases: TGTGCCAGCAGTTACTCTATTGGACAGCCGAACACCGGGGAGCTGTTTTTT.

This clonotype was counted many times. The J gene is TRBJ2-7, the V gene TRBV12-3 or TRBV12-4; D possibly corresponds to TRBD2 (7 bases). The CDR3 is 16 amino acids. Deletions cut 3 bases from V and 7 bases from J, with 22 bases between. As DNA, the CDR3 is TGTGCCAGCAGTTTCTGGGCAGCCGCTGAGGGGGGGGAGCAGTACTTC. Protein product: CASSFWAAAEGGEQYF.

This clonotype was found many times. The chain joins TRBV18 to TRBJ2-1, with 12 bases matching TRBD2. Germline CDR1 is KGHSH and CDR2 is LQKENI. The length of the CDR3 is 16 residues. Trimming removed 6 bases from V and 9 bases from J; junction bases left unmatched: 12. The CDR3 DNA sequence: TGTGCCAGCTCCCCGCGCCCGACTAGCGGGGGTCTTGAGCAGTTCTTC. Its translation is CASSPRPTSGGLEQFF. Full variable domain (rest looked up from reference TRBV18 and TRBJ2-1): NAGVMQNPRHLVRRRGQEARLRCSPMKGHSHVYWYRQLPEEGLKFMVYLQKENIIDESGMPKERFSAEFPKEGPSILRIQQVVRGDSAAYFCASSPRPTSGGLEQFFGPGTRLTVL.

CDR3 loop: CASRTPGQGYNEQFF. For the CDR3, the DNA is TGTGCCAGCAGAACTCCGGGACAGGGATACAATGAGCAGTTCTTC. The chain recombines TRBV5-6 with TRBJ2-1; 9 bases map to TRBD1. This CDR3 is 15 amino acids long. CDR1 and CDR2 from the germline V gene are SGHDT and YYEEEE. The ends lost 5 bases at V and 4 bases at J; junction bases unmatched: 7.

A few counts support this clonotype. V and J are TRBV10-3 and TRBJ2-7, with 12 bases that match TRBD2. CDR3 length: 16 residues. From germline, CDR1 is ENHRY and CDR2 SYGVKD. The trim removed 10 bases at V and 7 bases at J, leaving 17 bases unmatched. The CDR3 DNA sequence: TGTGCCACCAAAAGGGGGGCGACTAGCGGGGGTGAAGAGCAGTACTTC. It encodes CATKRGATSGGEEQYF.